Listed below are T cell receptor beta chains from one sample, sequenced in a study of T cell responses to AZD1222 COVID-19 vaccine. Clones were sequenced by immunoSEQ multiplex PCR, and TCRdb holds only the in-frame ones, with some missing. The sample lists about 160,000 clones, under 95% occurring once. Sequencing was performed on peripheral blood, taken 28 days after the second AZD1222 dose. All receptors come from an adult who received the AZD1222 COVID-19 vaccine. Both conserved end residues are part of each CDR3. The D gene is left open where the match is weak. A row's size may be missing; if present it is once, few, many or a size class.

D gene	clone size	V gene	J gene	CDR3 DNA	CDR3 protein
NA	NA	TRBV30	TRBJ1-1	TGTGCCTGGAGTGGAGTCCTTCAGAGGACTGAAGCTTTCTTT	CAWSGVLQRTEAFF
NA	NA	TRBV4-2	TRBJ1-6	TGTGCCAGCAGCCAAGATCAGGGCGTTGATTCACCCCTCCACTTT	CASSQDQGVDSPLHF
NA	NA	TRBV19	TRBJ1-1	TGTGCCAGTAGTATGTACCTAAGGGAACACACTGAAGCTTTCTTT	CASSMYLREHTEAFF
NA	NA	TRBV10-2	TRBJ1-3	TGCGCCAGCCTTGGGGCGCGTGGAAACACCATATATTTT	CASLGARGNTIYF
NA	once	TRBV4-1	TRBJ1-5	TGCGCCAGCAGCCGCGGAGGGAGGACAGACATTCAGCCCCAGCATTTT	CASSRGGRTDIQPQHF
TRBD1	NA	TRBV29-1	TRBJ1-4	TGCAGCGTTGAAGATACGACAGGGGGCGTTGAAAAACTGTTTTTT	CSVEDTTGGVEKLFF
NA	NA	TRBV5-1	TRBJ1-2	TGCGCCAGCAGCTTGGGACAGAACTATGGCTACACCTTC	CASSLGQNYGYTF
NA	NA	TRBV18	TRBJ1-2	TGTGCCAGCTCACCTCCCTCGGCAGGCCTCGGCTATGGCTACACCTTC	CASSPPSAGLGYGYTF
TRBD1	NA	TRBV7-9	TRBJ1-5	TGTGCCAGCAGCCCGGGACAGGGGGGCAATCAGCCCCAGCATTTT	CASSPGQGGNQPQHF
NA	NA	TRBV11-3	TRBJ2-5	TGTGCCAGCAGCTTAGGGGGTACGGAGACCCAGTACTTC	CASSLGGTETQYF
NA	NA	TRBV10-3	TRBJ2-3	TGTGCCATCAGTGTTTCCCCCGCCGGGGCCACAGATACGCAGTATTTT	CAISVSPAGATDTQYF
NA	NA	TRBV14	TRBJ2-5	TGTGCCAGCAGCCCTGGTTGGACCCAGTACTTC	CASSPGWTQYF
NA	NA	TRBV6-5	TRBJ2-2	TGTGCCAGCAGTTACTGGGTTTGGGGTGACACCGGGGAGCTGTTTTTT	CASSYWVWGDTGELFF
NA	NA	TRBV30	TRBJ2-1	TGTGCCTGGAGTCGGGATTCCAATGAGCAGTTCTTC	CAWSRDSNEQFF
NA	NA	TRBV2	TRBJ1-5	TGTGCCAGCAGTAATCCGGGACGGGGTAATCAGCCCCAGCATTTT	CASSNPGRGNQPQHF
TRBD1	NA	TRBV6-5	TRBJ1-1	TGTGCCAGCAGTTACTCGGCCGGGACAGGGGGCAGGGAGACTTTCTTT	CASSYSAGTGGRETFF
TRBD1	NA	TRBV14	TRBJ1-2	TGTGCCAGCAGCCTTTACAGGGGACCTAACTATGGCTACACCTTC	CASSLYRGPNYGYTF
NA	NA	TRBV18	TRBJ1-5	TGTGCCAGCTCACGTACGGAGAGCAATCAGCCCCAGCATTTT	CASSRTESNQPQHF
NA	NA	TRBV5-4	TRBJ1-2	TGTGCCAGCAGCTTGGACAGAAACTATGGCTACACCTTC	CASSLDRNYGYTF
NA	NA	TRBV7-9	TRBJ2-1	TGTGCCAGCACGGGGGCCTCAGAAAAATACAATGAGCAGTTCTTC	CASTGASEKYNEQFF
TRBD1	NA	TRBV23-1	TRBJ1-2	TGCGCCAGCAGACGGACAGGGTGGTATGGCTACACCTTC	CASRRTGWYGYTF
NA	NA	TRBV6-6	TRBJ1-2	TGTGCCAGCAGTGGCGACAGGTACTATGGCTACACCTTC	CASSGDRYYGYTF
TRBD1	NA	TRBV6-5	TRBJ2-7	TGTGCCAGTACCGGACAGGTCTCCTACGAGCAGTACTTC	CASTGQVSYEQYF
NA	NA	TRBV5-1	TRBJ2-7	TGCGCCAGCAGCTTCGAGGGGGGTACGTACGAGCAGTACTTC	CASSFEGGTYEQYF
TRBD2	NA	TRBV2	TRBJ2-5	TGTGCCAGCAGTCCACATTCGCAGCGGGGGGGCGGCGAGACCCAGTACTTC	CASSPHSQRGGGETQYF
TRBD2	NA	TRBV5-1	TRBJ2-2	TGCGCCAGCAGCCCTAGACTAGCGGGGGGGCCGACCGGGGAGCTGTTTTTT	CASSPRLAGGPTGELFF
TRBD1	NA	TRBV5-5	TRBJ1-4	TGTGCCAGCAGCTCTAAACTCAGGGGGCCTAATGAAAAACTGTTTTTT	CASSSKLRGPNEKLFF
NA	NA	TRBV7-2	TRBJ1-5	TGTGCCGACACTCCTGACAGGTTCGATCAGCCCCAGCATTTT	CADTPDRFDQPQHF
NA	NA	TRBV5-6	TRBJ1-2	TGTGCCAGCAGCTTGATCGGAGGGCACAACTATGGCTACACCTTC	CASSLIGGHNYGYTF
NA	once	TRBV3-1/TRBV3-2	TRBJ1-4	TGTGCCAGCAGCCAAGAAGAAGGCCAGATTAATGAAAAACTGTTTTTT	CASSQEEGQINEKLFF
NA	NA	TRBV5-6	TRBJ1-2	TGTGCCAGCAGCTTGGGTGTCCAGGCTAACTATGGCTACACCTTC	CASSLGVQANYGYTF
NA	NA	TRBV19	TRBJ2-1	TGTGCCAGTAGTCTATGGTCGAGCTCCTACAATGAGCAGTTCTTC	CASSLWSSSYNEQFF
NA	NA	TRBV2	TRBJ1-5	TGTGCCAGCAGTGCCCTCAGGGAGACCCAGCCCCAGCATTTT	CASSALRETQPQHF
NA	NA	TRBV6-6	TRBJ2-7	TGTGCCAGCAGTAAAGGGACTCTGAGCTCCTACGAGCAGTACTTC	CASSKGTLSSYEQYF
NA	NA	TRBV6-1	TRBJ1-6	TGTGCCAGCAGTGGTCAGGGGAGCTCCTATAATTCACCCCTCCACTTT	CASSGQGSSYNSPLHF
TRBD1	NA	TRBV3-1/TRBV3-2	TRBJ1-6	TGTGCCAGCAGGCCAGGGGGACAGGAGAATTCACCCCTCCACTTT	CASRPGGQENSPLHF
TRBD2	NA	TRBV6-5	TRBJ2-5	TGTGCCAGCAGTTACCGGACTAGCGGGGGATCCCTCACCCAGTACTTC	CASSYRTSGGSLTQYF
TRBD2	NA	TRBV7-9	TRBJ2-1	TGTGCCAGCAGCTTTAGGCGGGGGGGCGCCTACAATGAGCAGTTCTTC	CASSFRRGGAYNEQFF
TRBD1	once	TRBV11-2	TRBJ2-4	TGTGCCAGCAGCCTGGGACAGGGGGACGGCATTCAGTACTTC	CASSLGQGDGIQYF
NA	NA	TRBV12-1	TRBJ1-2	TGTGCCAGCAGCCGGACAGGTACGGGGGAATATTATGGCTACACCTTC	CASSRTGTGEYYGYTF
NA	NA	TRBV2	TRBJ2-1	TGTGCCAGCAGTGCAGGGAGCTCCTACAATGAGCAGTTCTTC	CASSAGSSYNEQFF
TRBD2	NA	TRBV9	TRBJ2-3	TGTGCCAGCAGCCCCAGCGGGGGTGGGGATACGCAGTATTTT	CASSPSGGGDTQYF
NA	NA	TRBV19	TRBJ1-4	TGTGCCAGTAGTATCCAGACGGCAGCAACTAATGAAAAACTGTTTTTT	CASSIQTAATNEKLFF
TRBD1	NA	TRBV9	TRBJ1-1	TGTGCCAGCAGCGCGACAGGGGTGGGCACTGAAGCTTTCTTT	CASSATGVGTEAFF
TRBD1	NA	TRBV4-1	TRBJ1-5	TGCGCCAGCAGCCAGGAGGGGACAGGGGTCAATCAGCCCCAGCATTTT	CASSQEGTGVNQPQHF
NA	NA	TRBV7-8	TRBJ1-6	TGTGCCAGCAGCTTATGGGGGGGCTCCTATAATTCACCCCTCCACTTT	CASSLWGGSYNSPLHF
NA	NA	TRBV18	TRBJ2-6	TGTGCCAGCTCTCCAGGGGCTGGGGCCAACGTCCTGACTTTC	CASSPGAGANVLTF
NA	NA	TRBV18	TRBJ1-6	TGTGCCAGCTCAACAACCGAGGGACGGGATTCACCCCTCCACTTT	CASSTTEGRDSPLHF
NA	NA	TRBV7-9	TRBJ1-4	TGTGCCAGCAGCTTGGGCCTAAACCCCCCAACTAATGAAAAACTGTTTTTT	CASSLGLNPPTNEKLFF
NA	few	TRBV3-1/TRBV3-2	TRBJ1-5	TGTGCCAGCAGCCAAGTACCATTCGGGGAGCAGCCCCAGCATTTT	CASSQVPFGEQPQHF